The rows below give T cell receptor beta chains drawn from one sample of a study of siplizumab effects on memory and regulatory T cells. Clones were sequenced by immunoSEQ multiplex PCR, and TCRdb holds only the in-frame ones, with some missing. This sample has 95,000 to 100,000 clones; 80% to 95% occur once, and the top ten carry more than 10%. Sequences were obtained from non-Treg CD4+ T cells sorted from blood. The receptor source for this set is a human donor in good health. The CDR3 runs from the conserved cysteine through the conserved F or W. A D gene is named only where the DNA matches it firmly. Some rows mark clone size as missing; the rest say once, few, many or name a class of expanded clone.

d_gene,v_gene,j_gene,abundance,CDR3aa,CDR3nt
.,TRBV5-4,TRBJ2-7,once,CASSVDSYEQYF,TGTGCCAGCAGCGTAGACAGCTACGAGCAGTACTTC
.,TRBV7-9,TRBJ1-2,.,CASSAVDYGYTF,TGTGCCAGCAGCGCAGTAGACTATGGCTACACCTTC
.,TRBV7-6,TRBJ2-1,.,CASSRFEDEQFF,TGTGCCAGCAGCCGTTTCGAGGATGAGCAGTTCTTC
TRBD1,TRBV2,TRBJ2-7,.,CASRPGQGAYEQYF,TGTGCCAGCAGGCCGGGACAGGGGGCCTACGAGCAGTACTTC
.,TRBV6-1,TRBJ1-1,.,CASSEILGGTEAFF,TGTGCCAGCAGTGAGATCCTAGGAGGGACTGAAGCTTTCTTT
.,TRBV21-1,TRBJ2-3,.,CASSRASGSASTDTQYF,TGTGCCAGCAGCAGGGCTAGCGGGAGTGCTAGCACAGATACGCAGTATTTT
.,TRBV11-2,TRBJ2-7,.,CASSSLDRHPYEQYF,TGTGCCAGCAGCTCCCTAGACAGGCATCCCTACGAGCAGTACTTC
.,TRBV6-6,TRBJ1-1,.,CASSYGRGNTEAFF,TGTGCCAGCAGTTACGGCCGGGGTAACACTGAAGCTTTCTTT
.,TRBV12-2,TRBJ1-4,.,CASRFSSRDKVNEKLFF,TGTGCAAGTCGCTTTAGTAGCCGGGACAAGGTTAATGAAAAACTGTTTTTT
TRBD1,TRBV5-5,TRBJ1-1,.,CASSPRQGPNTEAFF,TGTGCCAGCAGCCCACGACAGGGGCCGAACACTGAAGCTTTCTTT
TRBD1,TRBV28,TRBJ2-7,.,CASSLSGPRRQGVYEQYF,TGTGCCAGCAGTTTATCAGGTCCCCGCAGACAGGGGGTCTACGAGCAGTACTTC
.,TRBV2,TRBJ1-1,.,CASSEVGTTEAFF,TGTGCCAGCAGTGAAGTCGGGACCACTGAAGCTTTCTTT
TRBD1,TRBV29-1,TRBJ2-7,.,CSVNSGGGYEQYF,TGCAGCGTTAACTCAGGGGGCGGCTACGAGCAGTACTTC
.,TRBV19,TRBJ2-6,.,CASSGGEGANVLTF,TGTGCCAGTAGCGGGGGAGAAGGGGCCAACGTCCTGACTTTC
.,TRBV30,TRBJ1-5,.,CAWSVGLSFNQPQHF,TGTGCCTGGAGTGTGGGGCTAAGTTTCAATCAGCCCCAGCATTTT
.,TRBV5-4,TRBJ1-2,few,CASSLVGPPGYGYTF,TGTGCCAGCAGCTTGGTAGGGCCCCCTGGCTATGGCTACACCTTC
.,TRBV19,TRBJ1-4,.,CASSFTVDRYEKLFF,TGTGCCAGTAGTTTTACAGTGGATCGGTACGAAAAACTGTTTTTT
.,TRBV5-1,TRBJ1-1,.,CASSLASTGIGDTEAFF,TGCGCCAGCAGCTTGGCCTCTACAGGGATTGGGGACACTGAAGCTTTCTTT
TRBD1,TRBV7-3,TRBJ2-6,.,CASSTGGSGANVLTF,TGTGCCAGCTCCACAGGGGGCTCTGGGGCCAACGTCCTGACTTTC
TRBD2,TRBV27,TRBJ2-3,.,CASSAASGRGTQYF,TGTGCCAGCAGTGCAGCTAGCGGGAGAGGTACGCAGTATTTT